The following is a TCR beta chain sequence with its context. What it binds is unknown. These data originate in a study of response to subunit inactivated influenza vaccine. Study findings and constraints: With each seasonal influenza vaccination, the authors suggested, few new T cells are recruited.

TCRdb re-called the RT-PCR reads with MiXCR, one entry per CDR3 protein. The sample yields 550,000 to 800,000 distinct CDR3 sequences, approximately 15% seen once. In germline, CDR1 is MDHEN, CDR2 SYDVKM. The CDR3 is 17 residues long. V shed 3 bases and J shed 2 bases, with 17 bases lying between them. The source is a man aged 50-60 years who received an inactivated influenza vaccine. This chain uses TRBV28 with TRBJ2-1; a weak D match, TRBD2 (6 bases). This sample comprised PBMCs from blood, obtained around 14 days before vaccination. In nucleotides, the CDR3 is TGTGCCAGCAGTTTCTTGCCTAGCGCAAGGGCCTACAATGAGCAGTTCTTC. Its translation: CASSFLPSARAYNEQFF.